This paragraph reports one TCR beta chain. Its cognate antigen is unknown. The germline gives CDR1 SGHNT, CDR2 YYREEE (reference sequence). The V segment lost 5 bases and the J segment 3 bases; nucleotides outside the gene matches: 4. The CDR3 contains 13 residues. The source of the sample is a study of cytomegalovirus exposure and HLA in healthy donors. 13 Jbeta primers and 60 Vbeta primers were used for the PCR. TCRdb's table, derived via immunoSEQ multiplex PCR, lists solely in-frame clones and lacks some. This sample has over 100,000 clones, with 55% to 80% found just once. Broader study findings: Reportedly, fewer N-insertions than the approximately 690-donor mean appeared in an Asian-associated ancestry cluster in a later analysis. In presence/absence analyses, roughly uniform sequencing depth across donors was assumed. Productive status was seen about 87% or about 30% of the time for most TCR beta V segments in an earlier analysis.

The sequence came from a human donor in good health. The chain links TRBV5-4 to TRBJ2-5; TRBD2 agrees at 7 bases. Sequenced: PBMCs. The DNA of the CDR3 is TGTGCCAGCAGGGTGGGAGGGGAAGAGACCCAGTACTTC. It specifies CASRVGGEETQYF.